This T cell receptor beta chain was recovered during a study of technical replicates of blood from a handful of donors. The germline V gene encodes CDR1 GTSNPN and CDR2 SVGIG (reference sequence). The CDR3 spans 13 residues. Germline trimming cut 4 bases from V and 4 bases from J; bases unmatched to any gene: 5. Sequenced by immunoSEQ multiplex PCR; TCRdb stores in-frame clones only, minus some. The repertoire holds 95,000 or so clones, approximately 95% seen once, with about 0.3% in the top ten. The source of this sequence is a human donor in good health. V usage is TRBV30 and J usage is TRBJ1-1; 8 nucleotides match TRBD1. The sequenced material came from T cells isolated from PBMCs. The CDR3 nucleotides are TGTGCCTGGACCAGACAGGGGAGCACTGAAGCTTTCTTT. This gives the protein CAWTRQGSTEAFF.